The 20 T cell receptor beta chains reported below all come from one sample, sequenced in a study of T cell changes during pregnancy in multiple sclerosis. The table came from immunoSEQ multiplex PCR; TCRdb's copy has only in-frame clones and leaves some out. The data contain tens of thousands of clones, roughly nine tenths of them singletons. Sequencing was performed on peripheral blood, taken in the first trimester of pregnancy. Every receptor here comes from a female donor in good health, enrolled as a control in a pregnancy study.

V gene TRBV19 combines with J gene TRBJ2-1, with 8 bases fitting TRBD2. After removal of 3 bases from V and 16 bases from J, the junction contained 5 bases not matched to a gene. CDR1 is LNHDA and CDR2 is SQIVND in the germline V gene (reference sequence). The CDR3 totals 11 residues. CDR3 residues: CASSMQLAVFF. DNA of the CDR3: TGTGCCAGTAGTATGCAACTAGCGGTCTTCTTC.

The sample holds one count of this clone. The chain joins TRBV5-4 to TRBJ1-2; D is possibly TRBD1 (6 bases). This CDR3 has 14 amino acids. The V end lost 3 bases, the J end lost 7 bases, and 16 bases lay between the germline ends. Germline V gene data show CDR1 as SGHNT and CDR2 as YYREEE (reference sequence). The CDR3 DNA follows: TGTGCCAGCAGCTCGCCTGGGGGGGGCCGTGGCTACACCTTC. Translated: CASSSPGGGRGYTF. The full variable domain, its missing parts supplied by reference TRBV5-4 and TRBJ1-2, is ETGVTQSPTHLIKTRGQQVTLRCSSQSGHNTVSWYQQALGQGPQFIFQYYREEENGRGNFPPRFSGLQFPNYSSELNVNALELDDSALYLCASSSPGGGRGYTFGSGTRLTVV.

J is TRBJ1-2 and V is TRBV10-2; D gene unclear. Germline V gene data show CDR1 as WSHSY and CDR2 as SAAADI. V gave up 3 bases and J gave up 4 bases, with 3 bases separating them. This CDR3 is built from 11 residues. DNA for the CDR3: TGCGCCAGCAGTGATATCTATGGCTACACCTTC. It specifies CASSDIYGYTF.

This rearrangement joins TRBV28 to TRBJ1-5; the match to TRBD1 covers 9 bases. Germline V gives CDR1 MDHEN, CDR2 SYDVKM. After removal of 2 bases from V and 0 bases from J, the junction contained 5 bases not matched to a gene. CDR3 length equals 17 residues. This chain's CDR3 is CASSLRDRAYSNQPQHF. CDR3 DNA: TGTGCCAGCAGTTTAAGGGACAGGGCCTATAGCAATCAGCCCCAGCATTTT.

In its sample, this clone was seen a few times. J is TRBJ2-7 and V is TRBV4-2, with a tentative D call TRBD1 (5 bases). Trimming took 5 bases from V and 4 from J, leaving 18 bases between them. The CDR3 loop spans 15 amino acids. Per germline, CDR1 LGHNA and CDR2 YNFKEQ. CDR3 bases: TGTGCCAGCAGCAAGGGGAACGCCGCCAGTTACGAGCAGTACTTC. Protein sequence: CASSKGNAASYEQYF.

This chain links TRBV18 with TRBJ1-1; D not certain. Trimming shortened V by 1 base and J by 3 bases, and 12 bases separated the two germline ends. The CDR3 has 15 amino acids. In germline, CDR1 is KGHSH, CDR2 LQKENI. The CDR3 loop is CASSPLMGQDTEAFF. The CDR3 DNA reads TGTGCCAGCTCACCACTCATGGGCCAGGACACTGAAGCTTTCTTT.

This sequence joins TRBV7-2 and TRBJ2-5; TRBD2 agrees at 8 bases. The CDR3 loop spans 16 amino acids. V shed 5 bases and J 2 bases; nucleotides not matched to a gene: 10. Per germline, CDR1 SGHTA and CDR2 FQGNSA. The CDR3 DNA reads as TGTGCCAGCAGCCCAATTCTAGCGGGCGGTCAAGAGACCCAGTACTTC. It specifies CASSPILAGGQETQYF.

The chain has TRBV19 and TRBJ1-5; 8 positions match TRBD1. Germline trimming cut 8 bases from V and 0 bases from J; bases unmatched to any gene: 12. Germline V gene lookup returns CDR1 LNHDA and CDR2 SQIVND (reference sequence). The CDR3 has 17 amino acids. The CDR3 DNA is TGTGCCAGTCCGTCCCCGGGACAGGCTTATAGCAATCAGCCCCAGCATTTT. It is translated as CASPSPGQAYSNQPQHF.

The chain recombines TRBV6-4 with TRBJ2-1, with TRBD2 matching over 10 bases. The CDR3 loop spans 14 amino acids. The germline CDR1 and CDR2 sequences are MRHNA and SNTAGT. V was pared by 0 bases and J by 8 bases, with 1 base of the junction left unmatched. The CDR3 loop is CASSDSGTSDEQFF. The CDR3 bases are TGTGCCAGCAGTGACTCCGGGACTAGCGATGAGCAGTTCTTC.

DNA of the CDR3: TGTGCCAGTAACAGGGGGCTAGACACTGAAGCTTTCTTT. Amino acids: CASNRGLDTEAFF. This chain links TRBV19 with TRBJ1-1, with 9 bases identical to TRBD1. J gave up 3 bases and V 7 bases, and 3 bases lay outside the gene matches. The CDR3 is 13 amino acids. CDR1 is LNHDA and CDR2 is SQIVND in the germline V gene (reference sequence).

This chain connects TRBV2 to TRBJ1-1; D ambiguous. V was trimmed by 5 bases and J by 0 bases, leaving 10 bases between them. The CDR3 length is 14 residues. CDR1 and CDR2 from the germline V gene are SNHLY and FYNNEI. The DNA of the CDR3 is TGTGCCAGCAGTCCGGGAGCAATGAACACTGAAGCTTTCTTT. This gives the protein CASSPGAMNTEAFF.

The sample holds one count of this clone. The rearrangement links TRBV7-9 to TRBJ2-5; 7 nucleotides line up with TRBD1. The V and J ends lost 2 bases and 4 bases, in that order; junction bases with no gene match: 4. This CDR3 has 14 amino acids. The germline V gene encodes CDR1 SEHNR and CDR2 FQNEAQ (reference sequence). The CDR3 loop reads CASSLTGVGETQYF. As DNA, the CDR3 is TGTGCCAGCAGCTTAACAGGGGTCGGAGAGACCCAGTACTTC.

The chain uses TRBV7-2 and TRBJ1-6; the match to TRBD1 covers 7 bases. The CDR3 length is 14 residues. V dropped 5 bases and J dropped 8; count of bases not matched to a gene: 6. CDR1 and CDR2 from the germline V gene are SGHTA and FQGNSA. CDR3 sequence: CASSATGLDSPLHF. The DNA for the CDR3 is TGTGCCAGCAGCGCGACAGGGTTGGATTCACCCCTCCACTTT.

V is TRBV6-1 and J is TRBJ2-7; D is unresolved. V lost 4 bases and J lost 1, with 11 bases in between. The germline CDR1 and CDR2 sequences are MNHNS and SASEGT. The CDR3 has 14 residues. The CDR3 DNA follows: TGTGCCAGCAGTGTCGCCCACGGGTCCTACGAGCAGTACTTC. Its translation is CASSVAHGSYEQYF.

Written as DNA, the CDR3 is TGTGCCAGCAGCCGTGACAGGCAAGAGACCCAGTACTTC. This gives the protein CASSRDRQETQYF. V gene TRBV14 combines with J gene TRBJ2-5; D is possibly TRBD1 (6 bases). The CDR3 extends over 13 amino acids. V was cut by 4 bases and J by 2 bases, with 8 bases left in between. Germline V gene lookup returns CDR1 SGHDN and CDR2 FVKESK.

In its sample, this clone was seen once. The chain joins TRBV11-2 to TRBJ2-7, with TRBD2 identical over 7 bases. The CDR3 covers 14 residues. Looked up from germline, CDR1 is SGHAT and CDR2 is FQNNGV. Trimming took 7 bases from V and 7 from J; bases not matched to a gene: 13. CDR3 nucleotides: TGTGCCAGCACCATATACCTGGGGGGGGGAGAGCAGTACTTC. Translation: CASTIYLGGGEQYF. The variable domain in full, with the rest retrieved from reference TRBV11-2 and TRBJ2-7, is EAGVAQSPRYKIIEKRQSVAFWCNPISGHATLYWYQQILGQGPKLLIQFQNNGVVDDSQLPKDRFSAERLKGVDSTLKIQPAKLEDSAVYLCASTIYLGGGEQYFGPGTRLTVT.

J is TRBJ2-2 and V is TRBV29-1; D is possibly TRBD1 (5 bases). Germline CDR1 reads SQVTM; CDR2 reads ANQGSEA. There are 15 residues in the CDR3. The ends were cut back, 0 bases at V and 4 bases at J, with 12 bases in the middle. The CDR3 region is CSVEEGADTTGELFF. In DNA form, the CDR3 reads TGCAGCGTTGAAGAAGGGGCGGATACCACCGGGGAGCTGTTTTTT.

J is TRBJ2-7 and V is TRBV7-9; 14 nucleotides agree with TRBD2. Germline loops: CDR1 SEHNR, CDR2 FQNEAQ (reference sequence). The junction had 4 bases not matched to a gene; V was cut back by 3 bases and J by 6 bases. The CDR3 consists of 15 residues. DNA of the CDR3: TGTGCCAGCAGCTTTGGACTAGCGGGAGGCTCCGAGCAGTACTTC. Translation: CASSFGLAGGSEQYF.

In its sample, this clone was seen once. CDR3 sequence: CASSPGTGTDTQYF. In DNA, the CDR3 is TGTGCCAGCAGCCCAGGAACAGGGACGGATACGCAGTATTTT. J is TRBJ2-3 and V is TRBV7-8; maybe TRBD1 (6 bases). This CDR3 contains 14 residues. Looked up from germline, CDR1 is SGHVS and CDR2 is FQNEAQ. V lost 5 bases and J 6 bases, leaving 15 bases between the germline ends.

This clone was picked up one time. The CDR3 nucleotides are TGTGCCAGCAGTCGGACAGGGGGCACCGGGGAGCTGTTTTTT. Amino acids: CASSRTGGTGELFF. The chain carries TRBV6-5 and TRBJ2-2; 10 nucleotides match TRBD1. Germline CDR1 reads MNHEY; CDR2 reads SVGAGI. The CDR3 covers 14 residues. V shed 5 bases and J 4 bases; nucleotides not matched to a gene: 1.